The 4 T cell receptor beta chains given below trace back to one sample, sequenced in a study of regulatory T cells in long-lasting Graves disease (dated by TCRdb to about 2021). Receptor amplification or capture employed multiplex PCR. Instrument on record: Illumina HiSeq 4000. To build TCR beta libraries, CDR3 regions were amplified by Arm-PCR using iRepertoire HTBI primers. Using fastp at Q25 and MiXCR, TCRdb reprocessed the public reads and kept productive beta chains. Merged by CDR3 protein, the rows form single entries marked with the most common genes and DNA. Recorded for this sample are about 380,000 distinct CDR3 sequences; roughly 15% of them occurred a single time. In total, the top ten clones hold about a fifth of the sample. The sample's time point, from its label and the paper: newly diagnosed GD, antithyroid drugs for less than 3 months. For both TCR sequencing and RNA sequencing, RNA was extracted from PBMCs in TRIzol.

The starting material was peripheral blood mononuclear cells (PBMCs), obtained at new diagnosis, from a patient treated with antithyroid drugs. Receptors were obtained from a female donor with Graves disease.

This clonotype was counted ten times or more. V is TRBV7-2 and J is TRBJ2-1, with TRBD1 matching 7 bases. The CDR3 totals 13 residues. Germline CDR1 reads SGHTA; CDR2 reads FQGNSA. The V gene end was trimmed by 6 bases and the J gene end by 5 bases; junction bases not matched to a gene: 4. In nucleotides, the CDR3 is TGTGCCAGCAGTCCCGGACAGGACAATGAGCAGTTCTTC. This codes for CASSPGQDNEQFF.

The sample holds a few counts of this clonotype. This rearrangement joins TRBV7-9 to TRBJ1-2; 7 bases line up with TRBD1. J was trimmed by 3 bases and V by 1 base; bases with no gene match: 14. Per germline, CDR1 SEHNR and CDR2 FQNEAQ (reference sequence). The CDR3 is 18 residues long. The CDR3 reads CASSLVRDYPGGDYGYTF. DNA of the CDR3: TGTGCCAGCAGCTTAGTTCGAGATTACCCAGGGGGTGACTATGGCTACACCTTC.

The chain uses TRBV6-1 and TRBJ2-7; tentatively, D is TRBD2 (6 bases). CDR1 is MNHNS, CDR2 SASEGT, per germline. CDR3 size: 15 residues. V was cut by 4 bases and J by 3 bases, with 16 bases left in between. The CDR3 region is CASSVQRAQYYEQYF. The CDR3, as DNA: TGTGCCAGCAGTGTTCAGCGGGCTCAATACTACGAGCAGTACTTC.

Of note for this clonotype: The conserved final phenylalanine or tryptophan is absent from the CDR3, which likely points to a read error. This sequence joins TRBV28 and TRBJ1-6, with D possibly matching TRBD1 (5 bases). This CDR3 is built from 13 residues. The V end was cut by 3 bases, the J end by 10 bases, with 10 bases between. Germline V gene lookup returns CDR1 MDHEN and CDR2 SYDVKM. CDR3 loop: CASSFRGLSPLHS. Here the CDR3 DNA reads TGTGCCAGCAGTTTTAGGGGCTTATCACCCCTCCACTCT.